Each of the 23 T cell receptor beta chains below was sequenced from the same sample in a study of CD8+ T cells in alopecia areata. TCR sequencing used cDNA made by reverse transcription of extracted RNA. Assay used: immunoSEQ multiplex PCR; TCRdb lists only in-frame clones, some missing. The data show 55,000 to 70,000 clones, approximately 45% seen once. Sequenced here: CD8+ T cells sorted from blood, sampled at week 0. The receptors originated from a human donor with alopecia areata.

The sample holds a few counts of this clone. The chain is built from TRBV25-1 and TRBJ2-2; D call uncertain. CDR3 length equals 12 residues. V was shortened by 5 bases and J by 4 bases, with 5 bases between the two germline ends. In germline, CDR1 is MGHDK, CDR2 SYGVNS. The DNA of the CDR3 is TGTGCCAGCAGTAGGTCCACCGGGGAGCTGTTTTTT. Translation gives CASSRSTGELFF.

The chain links TRBV29-1 to TRBJ1-2, with D unresolved. The CDR3 runs 12 residues. The V and J ends lost 4 bases and 2 bases respectively, with 8 bases between them. Germline lookup yields CDR1 SQVTM and CDR2 ANQGSEA. CDR3 sequence: CSVVMENYGYTF. CDR3 coding DNA: TGCAGCGTTGTTATGGAGAACTATGGCTACACCTTC.

In its sample, this clone was seen a few times. The V call is TRBV19, the J call TRBJ2-7; perhaps D is TRBD1 or TRBD2 (5 bases each). Germline assignment: CDR1 LNHDA and CDR2 SQIVND (reference sequence). The CDR3 loop spans 14 amino acids. V was shortened by 4 bases and J by 0 bases, with 10 bases between the two germline ends. Here the CDR3 DNA reads TGTGCCAGTAGTACGGGACGCGGCTCCTACGAGCAGTACTTC. Translation: CASSTGRGSYEQYF.

This sequence joins TRBV25-1 and TRBJ2-2; D call uncertain. The V gene's germline CDR1 is MGHDK and CDR2 SYGVNS. There are 15 residues in the CDR3. The V end lost 3 bases, the J end lost 4 bases, and 12 bases lay between the germline ends. In DNA form, the CDR3 reads TGTGCCAGCAGTGACGGAAGGGTAGGCACCGGGGAGCTGTTTTTT. Its translation: CASSDGRVGTGELFF.

This clone came up many times. The V and J genes are TRBV29-1 and TRBJ2-1, with 11 bases fitting TRBD2. The V gene end was trimmed by 5 bases and the J gene end by 4 bases; junction bases not matched to a gene: 4. Germline values: CDR1 SQVTM, CDR2 ANQGSEA. The CDR3 loop spans 14 amino acids. CDR3 loop: CSVTTSGIYNEQFF. CDR3 sequence (DNA): TGCAGCGTTACGACTAGCGGGATTTACAATGAGCAGTTCTTC.

The chain combines TRBV29-1 with TRBJ1-2; perhaps TRBD1 as D (6 bases). The CDR3 totals 14 residues. The germline V gene has CDR1 SQVTM and CDR2 ANQGSEA. Trimming left V 7 bases short and J 5 bases short, with 20 bases between. The CDR3 DNA sequence: TGCAGCGCCACACCCTCTCCAGGGGAATATGGCTACACCTTC. It is translated as CSATPSPGEYGYTF.

The genes are TRBV2 and TRBJ1-2; 8 bases agree with TRBD1. The CDR3 has 13 amino acids. The V segment lost 6 bases and the J segment 8 bases; nucleotides outside the gene matches: 8. Germline CDR1 SNHLY, CDR2 FYNNEI. CDR3 protein: CASRPGQGSGYTF. CDR3 coding DNA: TGTGCCAGCAGACCAGGACAGGGATCAGGCTACACCTTC.

This rearrangement joins TRBV6-4 to TRBJ2-1; 8 bases match TRBD2. This CDR3 is built from 18 residues. CDR1 is MRHNA and CDR2 is SNTAGT in the germline V gene. V shed 0 bases, J shed 5 bases, and the junction held 12 bases outside the gene matches. CDR3 amino acids: CASSDSSLSGSFHNEQFF. The CDR3 DNA is TGTGCCAGCAGTGACTCGAGTCTAAGCGGGAGCTTTCACAATGAGCAGTTCTTC.

V and J are TRBV21-1 and TRBJ2-4; no check of the table's D call, TRBD1, against the DNA was made. TRBV21-1 is a pseudogene locus. This CDR3 has 17 amino acids. The CDR3 region has the DNA TGTGCCAGCAGCGAAGAGACAGGGCGAGGGGCCAAAAACATTCAGTACTTC. Amino acids: CASSEETGRGAKNIQYF.

The chain employs TRBV29-1 and TRBJ2-5; D is possibly TRBD1 (6 bases). The V gene lost 8 bases and the J gene lost 4 bases, with 14 bases spanning the gap. CDR3 length: 12 amino acids. Germline assignment: CDR1 SQVTM and CDR2 ANQGSEA. The CDR3 sequence: CSLRQERETQYF. As DNA, the CDR3 is TGCAGCCTTAGACAGGAACGAGAGACCCAGTACTTC.

This clone was seen only a few times. The V gene is TRBV9, the J gene TRBJ2-7; 8 bases map to TRBD2. The length of the CDR3 is 14 residues. With 3 bases clipped from V and 2 bases from J, the junction kept 4 bases outside the gene matches. In germline, CDR1 is SGDLS, CDR2 YYNGEE. CDR3 DNA sequence: TGTGCCAGCAGCGCGAGCGGGAGAGCCTACGAGCAGTACTTC. As protein: CASSASGRAYEQYF.

This clone was seen a few times. The chain carries TRBV4-1 and TRBJ2-3, with D perhaps TRBD2 (7 bases). The CDR3 sequence is 15 residues long. CDR1 and CDR2 (germline): MGHRA, YSYEKL. V was pared by 0 bases and J by 5 bases, with 12 bases between. The CDR3 DNA is TGCGCCAGCAGCCAAGATGGGGGGGCGGGAGATACGCAGTATTTT. It is translated as CASSQDGGAGDTQYF.

Worth noting for this clone: At one end, the junction sequence differs from germline, possibly due to a read error. The chain recombines TRBV7-7 with TRBJ2-2; tentatively, D is TRBD1 (5 bases). CDR3 length: 15 amino acids. CDR1 is SSHAT, CDR2 FNYEAQ, per germline (reference sequence). DNA of the CDR3: TGTGCTAGCAGCTTGAGCAGGGTGGACACCGGGGAGCTGTTTTTT. This gives the protein CASSLSRVDTGELFF. The full variable domain, in which reference TRBV7-7 and TRBJ2-2 provide the parts outside the CDR3, is GAGVSQSPRYKVTKRGQDVTLRCDPISSHATLYWYQQALGQGPEFLTYFNYEAQPDKSGLPSDRFSAERPEGSISTLTIQRTEQRDSAMYRCASSLSRVDTGELFFGEGSRLTVL.

This clone appeared many times. This chain uses TRBV7-8 with TRBJ2-1, with D uncertain. CDR3 size: 16 residues. V was clipped by 3 bases and J by 5 bases, with 17 bases between them. From germline, CDR1 is SGHVS and CDR2 FQNEAQ. The CDR3 bases are TGTGCCAGCAGCTTTCGAGAGTACATCCGGAACAATGAGCAGTTCTTC. This codes for CASSFREYIRNNEQFF.

This clone has just a few counts. The junction departs from the called germline gene at one end, perhaps through a read error. The V call is TRBV5-5, the J call TRBJ1-4; 7 positions agree with TRBD1. Looked up from germline, CDR1 is SGHKS and CDR2 is YYEKEE (reference sequence). The CDR3 is 15 amino acids. The CDR3, as DNA: TGCGCCAGCAGCCAAGTAGGGGGCCGGCGCGAAAAACTGTTTTTT. Amino acids: CASSQVGGRREKLFF.

The J gene is TRBJ2-7, the V gene TRBV7-2; TRBD2 matches 13 bases. This CDR3 contains 17 residues. Germline CDR1 and CDR2: SGHTA and FQGNSA. With V trimmed by 2 bases and J by 7 bases, 11 bases remained unmatched. CDR3 nucleotide sequence: TGTGCCAGCAGCTTATGGGGGCGGACTAGCGGGAGTAGGGAGCAGTACTTC. Residues: CASSLWGRTSGSREQYF.

This clone has just a few counts. This chain links TRBV2 with TRBJ2-1; 7 bases are a match to TRBD2. Trimming took 4 bases from V and 0 from J; bases not matched to a gene: 12. This CDR3 region has 18 residues. CDR1 and CDR2 from the germline V gene are SNHLY and FYNNEI. CDR3 nucleotide sequence: TGTGCCAGCAGTGTGTCCCTTACTAGCGCGGGCTCCTACAATGAGCAGTTCTTC. Protein sequence: CASSVSLTSAGSYNEQFF.

The rearrangement joins TRBV9 to TRBJ2-7; 11 nucleotides line up with TRBD2. Losses at the gene ends were 4 bases for V and 3 bases for J; bases not matched to a gene: 3. The CDR3 extends over 14 amino acids. CDR1 and CDR2 from the germline V gene are SGDLS and YYNGEE. The CDR3: CASSPTSGDYEQYF. The CDR3 DNA reads as TGTGCCAGCAGCCCGACTAGCGGGGACTACGAGCAGTACTTC.

This clone occurred a few times. The chain links TRBV18 to TRBJ1-1; tentatively, D is TRBD1 (5 bases). From germline, CDR1 is KGHSH and CDR2 LQKENI. V lost 6 bases and J 4 bases, leaving 15 bases between the germline ends. This CDR3 contains 14 residues. The CDR3 reads CASSSRVGITEAFF. CDR3 nucleotide sequence: TGTGCCAGCTCGTCCAGGGTGGGGATCACTGAAGCTTTCTTT.

This chain joins TRBV29-1 and TRBJ2-2, with a weak D call TRBD2 (6 bases). From germline, CDR1 is SQVTM and CDR2 ANQGSEA. Trimming removed 6 bases at V and 2 bases at J, with 10 bases between. This CDR3 has 13 amino acids. This CDR3 is CSVRLVNTGELFF. In DNA, the CDR3 is TGCAGCGTGAGACTAGTAAACACCGGGGAGCTGTTTTTT.

This clone was counted only a few times. This chain joins TRBV29-1 and TRBJ2-1; 8 nucleotides line up with TRBD2. V was clipped by 0 bases and J by 8 bases; unmatched bases: 9. CDR3 size: 15 residues. CDR1 and CDR2 from the germline V gene are SQVTM and ANQGSEA. DNA of the CDR3: TGCAGCGTTGAAGAACCGAGCGGGAGTAGCTATGAGCAGTTCTTC. This encodes CSVEEPSGSSYEQFF.

This chain joins TRBV27 and TRBJ2-2; D might be TRBD1 or TRBD2, each matching 6 bases. The CDR3 extends over 13 amino acids. The V end lost 3 bases, the J end lost 6 bases, and 8 bases lay between the germline ends. Germline V lookup: CDR1 MNHEY, CDR2 SMNVEV (reference sequence). The chain's CDR3 is CASSFGGPGELFF. In DNA form, the CDR3 reads TGTGCCAGCAGTTTTGGGGGGCCCGGGGAGCTGTTTTTT.

V is TRBV30 and J is TRBJ2-7, with a weak D call TRBD2 (5 bases). The CDR3 consists of 10 residues. Germline CDR1 GTSNPN, CDR2 SVGIG (reference sequence). The germline V and J ends were trimmed by 5 bases and 3 bases, with 5 bases remaining between them. CDR3: CAWEGYEQYF. In nucleotides, the CDR3 is TGTGCCTGGGAGGGCTACGAGCAGTACTTC.